This T cell receptor beta chain comes out of a study of CD8 T cells in Susac syndrome. General study points: As the study acknowledged, the number of individuals who were part of its TCR sequencing and HLA analysis was relatively small.

Regarding this clonotype: As yet, its antigen is unknown.

Sequencing of TCR beta was undertaken in CD8+ and CD4+ T cells derived from blood. Purification of the CD8+ and CD4+ T cells relied on negative isolation, and TEMRA cells underwent FACS enrichment. CDR1 SGHTA and CDR2 FQGTGA come from the germline V gene. V was shortened by 1 base and J by 3 bases, with 6 bases between the two germline ends. The CDR3 is 13 residues long. The RNA input was roughly 0.5 to 1 ug, and it was reverse transcribed with random hexamers. Multiplex PCR with immunoSEQ amplified the TCR beta CDR3 across 54 Vbeta and 13 Jbeta. TCRdb itself ran the immunoSEQ multiplex PCR reads through MiXCR, one entry per CDR3 protein. The top ten clones hold roughly 0.14% of a sample with 180,000 or so distinct CDR3 sequences, about 95% of them seen once.

This clonotype originated in a human donor in good health. Material for sequencing was CD4+ T cells from PBMCs. The rearrangement uses TRBV7-3 and TRBJ2-5; D is unclear. Here the CDR3 DNA reads TGTGCCAGCAGCTTAAGCAGAGAAGAGACCCAGTACTTC. Its protein is CASSLSREETQYF.